This is a list of T cell receptor beta chains from one sample in a study of control samples from healthy donors and cancer patients. Generated by immunoSEQ multiplex PCR, the TCRdb table keeps only in-frame clones and is missing some. The top ten hold about 1.5% of the sample, which has tens of thousands of clones, roughly 90% seen once. The sample taken for sequencing was PBMCs. These TCRs come from a man between 40 and 49 years old with colorectal cancer. The CDR3 runs from the conserved cysteine through the conserved F or W. The D gene is left open where the match is weak. The size entry is marked missing in some rows and otherwise reads once, few, many or a size class.

d_call,clone_size,j_call,v_call,cdr3_aa,cdr3_nt
NA,NA,TRBJ2-6,TRBV3-1/TRBV3-2,CASSESGANVLTF,TGTGCCAGCAGCGAATCCGGGGCCAACGTCCTGACTTTC
NA,NA,TRBJ1-1,TRBV6-5,CASTPSPLGTEAFF,TGTGCCAGCACCCCCAGCCCCCTGGGTACTGAAGCTTTCTTT
NA,NA,TRBJ1-4,TRBV19,CATKQRYNEKLFF,TGTGCCACCAAACAACGATATAATGAAAAACTGTTTTTT
NA,NA,TRBJ1-4,TRBV29-1,CSVSNRVPGEKLFF,TGCAGCGTCTCCAACCGGGTCCCGGGTGAAAAACTGTTTTTT
TRBD1,NA,TRBJ1-2,TRBV29-1,CSAKRDSNYGYTF,TGCAGCGCTAAAAGGGACAGTAACTATGGCTACACCTTC
NA,once,TRBJ1-2,TRBV4-1,CASSQVSGLSGGYTF,TGCGCCAGCAGCCAAGTGTCAGGGCTTAGTGGGGGCTACACCTTC
TRBD2,NA,TRBJ2-4,TRBV6-1,CASSGGLAGLGAKNIQYF,TGTGCCAGCAGTGGGGGACTAGCGGGGCTCGGGGCCAAAAACATTCAGTACTTC
TRBD1,NA,TRBJ1-5,TRBV7-9,CASSLVAPGDRVEQPQHF,TGTGCCAGCAGCCTTGTGGCCCCCGGTGACAGGGTTGAACAGCCCCAGCATTTT
TRBD1,NA,TRBJ1-3,TRBV9,CASSETGSSFSGNTIYF,TGTGCCAGCAGCGAGACAGGGTCCTCCTTCTCTGGAAACACCATATATTTT
NA,NA,TRBJ1-3,TRBV7-9,CASSVTLISSGNTIYF,TGTGCCAGCAGCGTGACACTGATATCCTCTGGAAACACCATATATTTT
TRBD1,NA,TRBJ2-7,TRBV5-4,CASSRDRGNEQYF,TGTGCCAGCAGCCGGGACAGGGGGAACGAGCAGTACTTC
NA,NA,TRBJ2-5,TRBV7-9,CASSLGTHGGQYF,TGTGCCAGCAGCTTGGGCACCCATGGGGGCCAGTACTTC
NA,NA,TRBJ2-7,TRBV6-5,CASSYIGSTYEQYF,TGTGCCAGCAGTTACATCGGCTCCACCTACGAGCAGTACTTC
TRBD1,once,TRBJ2-7,TRBV18,CASSPRTGHSSYEQYF,TGTGCCAGCTCACCAAGGACAGGGCATAGCTCCTACGAGCAGTACTTC
NA,NA,TRBJ1-1,TRBV7-6,CASSLVVLMNTEAFF,TGTGCCAGCAGCTTAGTTGTGCTCATGAACACTGAAGCTTTCTTT